Shown below are 8 T cell receptor beta chains from a single sample sequenced in a study of T cell responses to AZD1222 COVID-19 vaccine. Sequenced by immunoSEQ multiplex PCR; TCRdb stores in-frame clones only, minus some. This sample yields 80,000 to 95,000 clones, of which more than 70% are seen a single time; 6.9% belongs to the top ten. The material sequenced was peripheral blood, taken 28 days after the second AZD1222 dose. Receptors were obtained from an adult who received the AZD1222 COVID-19 vaccine.

This clone occurred a few times. V is TRBV3-1 (or the pseudogene TRBV3-2) and J is TRBJ1-2; TRBD1 matches at 7 bases. In germline, CDR1 is LGHDT, CDR2 YNNKEL (reference sequence). With 1 base clipped from V and 8 bases from J, the junction kept 7 bases outside the gene matches. This CDR3 comprises 14 residues. The CDR3: CASSQVLGQQGYTF. The CDR3 nucleotides read TGTGCCAGCAGCCAAGTACTGGGACAGCAAGGCTACACCTTC.

This rearrangement joins TRBV24-1 to TRBJ2-2; D gene unclear. V was clipped by 2 bases and J by 5 bases, with 8 bases between them. This CDR3 is 14 amino acids long. Germline V gene sequence: CDR1 KGHDR, CDR2 SFDVKD. CDR3 nucleotides: TGTGCCACCAGTGATTCGTGGGTGACCGGGGAGCTGTTTTTT. Protein product: CATSDSWVTGELFF.

The chain joins TRBV7-3 to TRBJ1-1; D remains unclear. Germline values: CDR1 SGHTA, CDR2 FQGTGA. CDR3 length: 14 amino acids. V lost 5 bases and J lost 3, with 13 bases in between. The CDR3 loop reads CASSLTVADTEAFF. DNA for the CDR3: TGTGCCAGCAGCCTCACCGTGGCAGACACTGAAGCTTTCTTT.

The chain is built from TRBV20-1 and TRBJ1-2, with TRBD1 as a possible D gene (5 bases). Germline lookup yields CDR1 DFQATT and CDR2 SNEGSKA (reference sequence). The V and J ends lost 3 bases and 9 bases respectively, with 20 bases between them. There are 14 residues in the CDR3. In DNA, the CDR3 is TGCAGTGCTAGTGTGGTTGGGGCAGTTTCGAGCTACACCTTC. Translation: CSASVVGAVSSYTF.

J is TRBJ2-7 and V is TRBV14, with D perhaps assigned TRBD1 or TRBD2 (5 bases each). The germline V and J ends were trimmed by 0 bases and 0 bases, with 12 bases remaining between them. The CDR3 runs 16 residues. Germline V gene sequence: CDR1 SGHDN, CDR2 FVKESK. For the CDR3, the DNA is TGTGCCAGCAGCCAAGAGGTGGGGGTCAGCTCCTACGAGCAGTACTTC. Translation gives CASSQEVGVSSYEQYF.

V and J are TRBV9 and TRBJ2-1, with a possible D match to TRBD2 (5 bases). The V end was cut by 4 bases, the J end by 6 bases, with 8 bases between. Germline-derived CDR1 and CDR2 are SGDLS and YYNGEE. The CDR3 length is 12 residues. CDR3 sequence: CASSSLANEQFF. The CDR3 nucleotides read TGTGCCAGCAGCTCTCTAGCCAATGAGCAGTTCTTC.

The rearrangement joins TRBV7-9 to TRBJ2-7; weak D call: TRBD2 (6 bases). Between the trimmed V and J ends, which lost 3 bases and 2 bases, there was a span of 14 bases. Looked up from germline, CDR1 is SEHNR and CDR2 is FQNEAQ (reference sequence). CDR3 length: 15 amino acids. The chain's CDR3 is CASSFLGRAPYEQYF. The CDR3 DNA sequence: TGTGCCAGCAGCTTCCTCGGGAGAGCCCCCTACGAGCAGTACTTC.

The chain carries TRBV11-3 and TRBJ2-1; 14 bases agree with TRBD2. CDR1 is SGHNT and CDR2 is YENEEA in the germline V gene. CDR3 length: 17 amino acids. Trimming took 4 bases from V and 1 from J; bases not matched to a gene: 3. CDR3 sequence reads: CASSSGLAGASYNEQFF. DNA of the CDR3: TGTGCCAGCAGCTCGGGACTAGCGGGAGCATCCTACAATGAGCAGTTCTTC.